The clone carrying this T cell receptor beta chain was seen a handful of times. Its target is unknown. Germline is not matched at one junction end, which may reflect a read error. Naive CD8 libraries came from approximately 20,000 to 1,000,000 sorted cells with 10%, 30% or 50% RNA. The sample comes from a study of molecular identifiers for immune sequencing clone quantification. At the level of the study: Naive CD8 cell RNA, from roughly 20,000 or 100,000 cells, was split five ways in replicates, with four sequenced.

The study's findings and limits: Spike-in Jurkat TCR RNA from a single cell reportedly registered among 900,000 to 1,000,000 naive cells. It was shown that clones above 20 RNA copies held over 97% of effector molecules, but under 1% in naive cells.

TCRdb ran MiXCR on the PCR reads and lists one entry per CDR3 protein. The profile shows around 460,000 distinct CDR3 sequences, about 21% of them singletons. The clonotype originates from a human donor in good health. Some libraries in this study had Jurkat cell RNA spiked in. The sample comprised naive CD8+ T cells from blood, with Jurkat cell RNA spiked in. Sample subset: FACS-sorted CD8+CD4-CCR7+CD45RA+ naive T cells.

The DNA for the CDR3 is TGTGCCATCAATGAGTCGTGGCAAGAGGCCTACGAGCAGTACTTC. Translated, it gives CAINESWQEAYEQYF. The chain joins TRBV10-3 to TRBJ2-7; D not resolved. The length of the CDR3 is 15 residues. The germline CDR1 and CDR2 sequences are ENHRY and SYGVKD.